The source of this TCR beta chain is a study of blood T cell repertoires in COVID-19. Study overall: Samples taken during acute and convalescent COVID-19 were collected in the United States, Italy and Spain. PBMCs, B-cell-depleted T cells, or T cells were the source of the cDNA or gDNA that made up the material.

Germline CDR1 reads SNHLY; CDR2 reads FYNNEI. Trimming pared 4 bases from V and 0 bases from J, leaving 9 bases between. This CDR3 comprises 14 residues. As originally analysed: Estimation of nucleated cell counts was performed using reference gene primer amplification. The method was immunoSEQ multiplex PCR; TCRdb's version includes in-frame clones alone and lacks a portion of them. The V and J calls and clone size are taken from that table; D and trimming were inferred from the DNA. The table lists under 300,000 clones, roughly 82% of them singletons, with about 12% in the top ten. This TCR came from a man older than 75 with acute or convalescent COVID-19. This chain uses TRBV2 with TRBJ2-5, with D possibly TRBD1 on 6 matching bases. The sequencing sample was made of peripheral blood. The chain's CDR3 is CASSGGQNQETQYF. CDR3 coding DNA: TGTGCCAGCAGTGGGGGGCAGAACCAAGAGACCCAGTACTTC.